The present TCR beta chain was sequenced within a study of radiotherapy plus CTLA-4 blockade in lung cancer (dated by TCRdb to 2016 to 2018). About the full investigation: Among enrolled patients, about 19% had an objective response and about 30% reached disease control.

Study-wide conclusions, independent of this receptor: Early dynamic changes in blood T cell clones, together with increased serum interferon-beta after radiation, were reported as the strongest predictors of response. After treatment with radiotherapy and ipilimumab, TCR clones that originated in tumors expanded in peripheral blood.

From cysteine to phenylalanine, the CDR3 is 16 amino acids long. CDR3 DNA only is kept here, 48 bases in frame from base 1. V is shortened by 0 bases, J by 4 bases, and the region joining them spans 13 bases. The library was obtained by the immunoSEQ multiplex PCR assay. TCRdb limited this immuneACCESS table to in-frame rearrangements with V and J called. A share of clones is missing; checked studies link under half to unresolved V genes, and the rest is unexplained. In all, the sample holds 35,000 to 55,000 clones, and roughly two thirds of those were seen once. Approximately 23% of the sample goes to the ten largest clones. The study tested focal radiation therapy combined with CTLA-4 blockade (ipilimumab) in patients with chemo-refractory metastatic non-small-cell lung cancer. There are many counts of this clone. There is no known antigen for this receptor. No quality values exist for individual bases; no much larger clone is one base distant.

Recombination connected TRBV23-1 to TRBJ1-5, with a tentative D gene TRBD1 over 6 matching bases. TRBV23-1 is an ORF, with its function uncertain. The material was peripheral blood, obtained from a patient treated with radiotherapy plus ipilimumab. This receptor was identified in a human donor with non-small cell lung cancer who had a partial response to radiotherapy plus ipilimumab. The DNA reads TGCGCCAGCAGTCAATCGACGTGTACAGGGAATCAGCCCCAGCATTTT. Protein translation: CASSQSTCTGNQPQHF.